This TCR beta chain was recorded in a study of T-cell reconstitution after alpha-beta-depleted transplantation in children. A library of TCRbeta sequences, prepared with unique molecular identifiers, was generated. TCRdb passed the PCR reads through MiXCR, listing each CDR3 protein once. The sample lists 200,000 to 300,000 distinct CDR3 sequences, more than 10% occurring once. This clonotype was observed at least ten times. V dropped 1 base and J dropped 5 bases, with 9 bases sitting between them. Germline V gene sequence: CDR1 MNHEY, CDR2 SMNVEV (reference sequence). The CDR3 has 14 residues. V and J are TRBV27 and TRBJ2-1, with no clear D. This TCR came from a human donor who donated a stem cell graft to a child with acute lymphoblastic leukemia. The sample was PBMCs from the stem cell graft donor, taken from the stem cell graft. The CDR3 bases are TGTGCCAGCAGTTTATATTCCGGAAACAATGAGCAGTTCTTC. This gives the protein CASSLYSGNNEQFF.